What follows are 17 T cell receptor beta chains derived from one specimen sequenced in a study of T cell repertoires in cytomegalovirus infection. TCRdb itself ran the reads through MiXCR, one entry per CDR3 protein. The sample shows under 800,000 distinct CDR3 sequences, less than 25% of them seen only once. What was sequenced was CD8+ T cells from PBMCs. The receptors were sampled from a human donor in good health (CMV status not recorded). Some clones in this sample may be carry-over from other donors' samples.

The chain couples TRBV20-1 to TRBJ2-3; 7 positions agree with TRBD1. The V gene's germline CDR1 is DFQATT and CDR2 SNEGSKA (reference sequence). Unmatched junction bases numbered 14, after V lost 1 base and J lost 7 bases. The CDR3 loop spans 16 amino acids. CDR3 sequence reads: CSARVEQGQLLNTQYF. CDR3 coding DNA: TGCAGTGCTAGAGTGGAACAGGGACAGCTGCTTAATACGCAGTATTTT.

The chain has TRBV20-1 and TRBJ2-5, with D hard to call. V gave up 2 bases and J gave up 6 bases, with 4 bases separating them. The CDR3 runs to 10 residues. Germline values: CDR1 DFQATT, CDR2 SNEGSKA (reference sequence). CDR3 protein: CSARYKTQYF. The CDR3, as DNA: TGCAGTGCTAGATATAAGACCCAGTACTTC.

The rearrangement uses TRBV10-2 and TRBJ2-1; 9 nucleotides align to TRBD2. The germline V gene has CDR1 WSHSY and CDR2 SAAADI. The CDR3 runs 15 residues. Losses at the gene ends were 2 bases for V and 8 bases for J; bases not matched to a gene: 7. The CDR3 loop is CASSEGGGGVHEQFF. The CDR3 DNA reads as TGCGCCAGCAGTGAGGGGGGCGGGGGGGTCCATGAGCAGTTCTTC.

V is TRBV9 and J is TRBJ1-5; 7 nucleotides agree with TRBD1. Germline lookup yields CDR1 SGDLS and CDR2 YYNGEE. V shed 4 bases and J 2 bases; nucleotides not matched to a gene: 6. The CDR3 spans 15 residues. CDR3 DNA: TGTGCCAGCAGCCAACGGACAGGACGCAATCAGCCCCAGCATTTT. Its translation: CASSQRTGRNQPQHF.

This clonotype was observed many times. V usage is TRBV10-3 and J usage is TRBJ2-2; no clear D. This CDR3 region has 11 residues. Trimming took 3 bases from V and 6 from J, leaving 2 bases between them. CDR1 is ENHRY, CDR2 SYGVKD, per germline. In nucleotides, the CDR3 is TGTGCCATCAGTGACGCCGGGGAGCTGTTTTTT. Protein sequence: CAISDAGELFF.

This clonotype has just a few counts. The genes are TRBV7-2 and TRBJ2-3; D perhaps matches TRBD2 (6 bases). V gave up 4 bases and J gave up 6 bases, with 23 bases separating them. The CDR3 is 17 residues long. From germline, CDR1 is SGHTA and CDR2 FQGNSA. CDR3 sequence: CASSWAGGVFREDTQYF. CDR3 nucleotide sequence: TGTGCCAGCAGCTGGGCCGGAGGGGTTTTTCGGGAGGATACGCAGTATTTT.

The chain uses TRBV20-1 and TRBJ2-1; 7 bases match TRBD2. V lost 0 bases and J lost 9; bases outside the gene matches: 5. Germline-derived CDR1 and CDR2 are DFQATT and SNEGSKA (reference sequence). CDR3 length: 13 amino acids. CDR3 sequence (DNA): TGCAGTGCTAGAGATGGGGGGGAAACTGAGCAGTTCTTC. This encodes CSARDGGETEQFF.

Notes on this clonotype: A read error may account for a junction end that differs from germline. The V gene is TRBV18, the J gene TRBJ2-5; unclear D gene. Germline-derived CDR1 and CDR2 are KGHSH and LQKENI. This CDR3 has 12 amino acids. CDR3 in DNA: TGTGCCAGCCCACCGGGCCAAGAGACCCAGTACTTC. Protein sequence: CASPPGQETQYF. Based on the CDR3 plus reference TRBV18 and TRBJ2-5, the full variable domain is NAGVMQNPRHLVRRRGQEARLRCSPMKGHSHVYWYRQLPEEGLKFMVYLQKENIIDESGMPKERFSAEFPKEGPSILRIQQVVRGDSAAYFCASPPGQETQYFGPGTRLLVL.

This clonotype was found many times. The chain recombines TRBV7-6 with TRBJ1-3; TRBD1 matches 8 bases. The ends lost 4 bases at V and 2 bases at J; junction bases unmatched: 1. CDR1 and CDR2 from the germline V gene are SGHVS and FNYEAQ. The CDR3 totals 14 residues. CDR3 DNA: TGTGCCAGCAGCTCGACAGGGGCTGGAAACACCATATATTTT. This translates into CASSSTGAGNTIYF.

This clonotype was counted many times. The chain combines TRBV7-8 with TRBJ2-1, with D perhaps matching TRBD1 (7 bases). CDR3 length: 12 residues. V was pared by 4 bases and J by 8 bases, with 9 bases between. Looked up from germline, CDR1 is SGHVS and CDR2 is FQNEAQ. The CDR3 sequence is CASSSRGDEQFF. CDR3 nucleotides: TGTGCCAGCAGCTCCAGGGGGGATGAGCAGTTCTTC.

This clonotype was detected ten times or more. This chain links TRBV7-9 with TRBJ2-7; a weak D match, TRBD1 (5 bases). Trimming stripped 5 bases from V and 5 bases from J, with 16 bases between. This CDR3 has 14 residues. Looked up from germline, CDR1 is SEHNR and CDR2 is FQNEAQ (reference sequence). The CDR3 reads CASSPYTDSHEQYF. DNA of the CDR3: TGTGCCAGCAGCCCCTATACCGACAGCCACGAGCAGTACTTC.

This clonotype was found a few times. One base away lies a much larger clone, so this may be a sequencing read error. This chain connects TRBV2 to TRBJ2-3, with TRBD1 as a possible D gene (6 bases). With 5 bases removed from V and 0 bases from J, the gap between germline ends came to 9 bases. The CDR3 has 14 amino acids. From germline, CDR1 is SNHLY and CDR2 FYNNEI. Here the CDR3 DNA reads TGTGCCAGCAGTTGGGACACTAGCACAGATACGCAGTATTTT. It translates to CASSWDTSTDTQYF.

This clonotype was seen more than once but under ten times. CDR3 in amino acids: CASSGGLDLGETQYF. CDR3 nucleotide sequence: TGTGCCAGCAGCGGGGGACTCGACTTGGGAGAGACCCAGTACTTC. The chain employs TRBV5-4 and TRBJ2-5; a weak D match, TRBD2 (6 bases). The CDR3 contains 15 residues. Germline V CDR1 and CDR2: SGHNT, YYREEE (reference sequence). The ends were cut back, 4 bases at V and 4 bases at J, with 17 bases in the middle.

This clonotype was counted ten times or more. V gene TRBV7-2 combines with J gene TRBJ2-2; 10 bases fit TRBD2. V dropped 1 base and J dropped 1; count of bases not matched to a gene: 3. The CDR3 has 17 amino acids. Germline V gene data show CDR1 as SGHTA and CDR2 as FQGNSA. CDR3 in amino acids: CASSLGPSGGNTGELFF. The CDR3 bases are TGTGCCAGCAGCTTAGGTCCTAGCGGGGGGAACACCGGGGAGCTGTTTTTT.

The rearrangement joins TRBV12-5 to TRBJ1-5, with D possibly being TRBD1 (5 bases). Trimming took off 8 bases at V and 5 bases at J, with 19 bases between the two ends. Germline V gene lookup returns CDR1 LGHNT and CDR2 FRNRAP. The CDR3 spans 15 residues. The CDR3 DNA follows: TGTGCTAGTTCGAAATCGTCAGGGATTGATCAGCCCCAGCATTTT. Residues: CASSKSSGIDQPQHF. The full variable domain, completed using reference TRBV12-5 and TRBJ1-5, is DARVTQTPRHKVTEMGQEVTMRCQPILGHNTVFWYRQTMMQGLELLAYFRNRAPLDDSGMPKDRFSAEMPDATLATLKIQPSEPRDSAVYFCASSKSSGIDQPQHFGDGTRLSIL.

In this sample, this clonotype turned up many times. The CDR3 spells CASSLGTVEAFF. In DNA, the CDR3 is TGTGCCAGCAGCCTGGGGACAGTCGAAGCTTTCTTT. The V and J genes are TRBV11-1 and TRBJ1-1; 7 positions agree with TRBD1. In germline, CDR1 is SGHAT, CDR2 FQDESV (reference sequence). V dropped 5 bases and J dropped 8; count of bases not matched to a gene: 5. The CDR3 sequence is 12 residues long.

The rearrangement links TRBV5-1 to TRBJ1-1; D call uncertain. Germline CDR1 SGHRS, CDR2 YFSETQ. The CDR3 spans 13 residues. Trimming removed 2 bases from V and 4 bases from J, with 9 bases in between. CDR3 residues: CASSFSEGTEAFF. The CDR3, as DNA: TGCGCCAGCAGCTTTTCAGAGGGCACTGAAGCTTTCTTT.